This T cell receptor (beta chain) was sequenced during a study of blood T cell repertoires in COVID-19. Overall study: The cDNA or gDNA used as material had been derived from T cells, B-cell-depleted T cells, or PBMCs.

Sequenced by immunoSEQ multiplex PCR; TCRdb stores in-frame clones only, minus some. The sample lists hundreds of thousands of clones, 80% to 90% seen once, with 2.5% in the top ten. Material: peripheral blood. The receptor's source is a woman aged 35 to 49 with active or convalescent COVID-19.

The CDR3 reads CASSPRGDGNTIYF. CDR3 coding DNA: TGTGCCAGCAGCCCCAGGGGGGATGGAAACACCATATATTTT. This sequence joins TRBV7-2 and TRBJ1-3; TRBD1 matches at 7 bases. The trim removed 5 bases at V and 3 bases at J, leaving 4 bases unmatched. There are 14 residues in the CDR3. Germline loops: CDR1 SGHTA, CDR2 FQGNSA.